These 10 T cell receptor beta chains were sequenced from one sample in a study of blood T cell repertoires in COVID-19. The table came from immunoSEQ multiplex PCR; TCRdb's copy has only in-frame clones and leaves some out. The data hold 25,000 to 30,000 clones, with about 80% observed a single time. Sequenced input: peripheral blood. These receptors all stem from a human donor in a cohort sampled during active COVID-19.

CDR3 coding DNA: TGTGCCAGCAGCCCGTCAGCCGGGACAGGGCTCGAGCAGTACTTC. Amino acid sequence: CASSPSAGTGLEQYF. J is TRBJ2-7 and V is TRBV27; TRBD1 matches at 9 bases. The CDR3 is 15 residues long. Germline-derived CDR1 and CDR2 are MNHEY and SMNVEV (reference sequence). J lost 6 bases, V lost 6 bases, and 12 bases had no gene match.

The CDR3 is CASSLASGPTDTQYF. The CDR3 coding sequence is TGTGCCAGCAGCTTAGCTAGCGGACCCACAGATACGCAGTATTTT. The chain is built from TRBV7-2 and TRBJ2-3, with a tentative D call TRBD2 (6 bases). The CDR3 covers 15 residues. V dropped 0 bases and J dropped 2 bases, with 9 bases sitting between them. The V gene's germline CDR1 is SGHTA and CDR2 FQGNSA.

In DNA form, the CDR3 reads TGTGCCAGTAGTATAGGGGAAGGAAGCGGGAGCCCCAATGAGCAGTTCTTC. Amino acid sequence: CASSIGEGSGSPNEQFF. The rearrangement joins TRBV19 to TRBJ2-1, with 8 bases aligning to TRBD2. The CDR3 consists of 17 residues. Germline V gene lookup returns CDR1 LNHDA and CDR2 SQIVND (reference sequence). V was clipped by 1 base and J by 6 bases; unmatched bases: 11.

The V call is TRBV6-5, the J call TRBJ1-5; 9 bases agree with TRBD1. The length of the CDR3 is 15 residues. CDR1 and CDR2 from the germline V gene are MNHEY and SVGAGI. With V trimmed by 5 bases and J by 6 bases, 8 bases remained unmatched. The CDR3 nucleotides are TGTGCCAGCAGTCTTGAACAGGGGGCAAGTCAGCCCCAGCATTTT. Translation gives CASSLEQGASQPQHF.

This clone appeared a single time. This chain uses TRBV19 with TRBJ2-7; TRBD1 is a possible D gene (6 bases). Germline CDR1 LNHDA, CDR2 SQIVND (reference sequence). The CDR3 sequence is 13 residues long. V was pared by 8 bases and J by 4 bases, with 15 bases between. CDR3 in amino acids: CASGPGHLYEQYF. The DNA for the CDR3 is TGTGCCAGTGGCCCGGGACATCTATACGAGCAGTACTTC. Filled out from reference TRBV19 and TRBJ2-7, the complete variable domain reads DGGITQSPKYLFRKEGQNVTLSCEQNLNHDAMYWYRQDPGQGLRLIYYSQIVNDFQKGDIAEGYSVSREKKESFPLTVTSAQKNPTAFYLCASGPGHLYEQYFGPGTRLTVT.

The chain links TRBV29-1 to TRBJ2-3; 9 nucleotides match TRBD1. V shed 3 bases and J 4 bases; nucleotides not matched to a gene: 11. The CDR3 extends over 16 amino acids. The germline CDR1 and CDR2 sequences are SQVTM and ANQGSEA. The CDR3 sequence: CSVEGGNRGLADTQYF. CDR3 bases: TGCAGCGTTGAGGGGGGAAACAGGGGGCTGGCAGATACGCAGTATTTT.

This clone showed up just a few times. The V call is TRBV23-1, the J call TRBJ2-2; tentatively, D is TRBD1 (6 bases). Being an ORF, TRBV23-1 has a function that is uncertain. V was cut by 2 bases and J by 3 bases, with 13 bases left in between. This CDR3 spans 16 amino acids. Here the CDR3 reads CASSQLGTFDTGELFF. DNA for the CDR3: TGCGCCAGCAGTCAACTAGGGACATTCGACACCGGGGAGCTGTTTTTT.

V gene TRBV6-5 combines with J gene TRBJ1-5; 8 nucleotides agree with TRBD1. The ends lost 6 bases at V and 4 bases at J; junction bases unmatched: 5. The CDR3 runs 14 residues. CDR1 MNHEY and CDR2 SVGAGI come from the germline V gene. DNA for the CDR3: TGTGCCAGCAGCCAACAGGGGGGAAATCAGCCCCAGCATTTT. As protein: CASSQQGGNQPQHF.

This clone appeared once. This rearrangement joins TRBV28 to TRBJ1-5; D call uncertain. Deletions cut 4 bases from V and 0 bases from J, with 10 bases between. Germline CDR1 and CDR2: MDHEN and SYDVKM. The CDR3 contains 15 residues. The CDR3 DNA reads TGTGCCAGCAGTTGGGGAGCCCATAGCAATCAGCCCCAGCATTTT. Protein sequence: CASSWGAHSNQPQHF.

This rearrangement joins TRBV6-5 to TRBJ2-2; D is undetermined. CDR3 length: 15 residues. Deletions cut 6 bases from V and 0 bases from J, with 11 bases between. CDR1 and CDR2 (germline): MNHEY, SVGAGI. The CDR3 spells CASRREISNTGELFF. CDR3 nucleotides: TGTGCCAGCAGAAGAGAGATTTCGAACACCGGGGAGCTGTTTTTT.